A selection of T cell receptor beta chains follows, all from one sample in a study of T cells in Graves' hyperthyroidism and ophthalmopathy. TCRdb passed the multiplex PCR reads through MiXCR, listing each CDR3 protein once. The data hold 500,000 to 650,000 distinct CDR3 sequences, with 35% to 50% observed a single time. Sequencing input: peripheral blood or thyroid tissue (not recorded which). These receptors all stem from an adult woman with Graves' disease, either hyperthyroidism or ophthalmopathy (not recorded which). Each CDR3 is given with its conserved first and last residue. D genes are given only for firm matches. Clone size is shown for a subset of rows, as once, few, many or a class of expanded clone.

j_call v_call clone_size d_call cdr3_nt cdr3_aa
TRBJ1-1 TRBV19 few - TGTGCCAGTAAGGAGAACACTGAAGCTTTCTTT CASKENTEAFF
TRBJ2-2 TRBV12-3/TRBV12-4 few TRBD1 TGTGCCAGCAGTTTAATGGGGGACAGGGGGCGTCGAGGCACCGGGGAGCTGTTTTTT CASSLMGDRGRRGTGELFF
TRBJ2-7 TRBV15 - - TGTGCCACCAGCAGAGGTGTTGGTAGCGAGTCCTACGAGCAGTACTTC CATSRGVGSESYEQYF
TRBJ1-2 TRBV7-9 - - TGTGCCAGCAGCTCTGACGGGGTTGAGGGGGGCGGCTACACCTTC CASSSDGVEGGGYTF
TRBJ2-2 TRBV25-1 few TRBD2 TGTGCCACGACTAGCTTCCCAGATACGCTGTTTTTT CATTSFPDTLFF
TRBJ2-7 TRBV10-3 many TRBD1 TGTGCCATCAGTGTGGCGGGACAGGGCTACGAGCAGTACTTC CAISVAGQGYEQYF
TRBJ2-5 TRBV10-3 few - TGTGCCATCAGTGCCCAAGAGACCCAGTACTTC CAISAQETQYF
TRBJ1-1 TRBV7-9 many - TGTGCCAGCAGGCCAACGGGGGCCCACACTGAAGCTTTCTTT CASRPTGAHTEAFF
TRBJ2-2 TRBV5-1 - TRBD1 TGCGCCAGCAGCGCAGCCGGGACAGGGGGCACCGGGGAGCTGTTTTTT CASSAAGTGGTGELFF
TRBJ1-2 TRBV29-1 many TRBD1 TGCAGCGTTCTCATGCCCCGGACAGGGGCCCACTCCTATGGCTACACCTTC CSVLMPRTGAHSYGYTF
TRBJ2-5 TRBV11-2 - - TGTGCCAACAGCGCACAGGGGACCCAGTACTTC CANSAQGTQYF
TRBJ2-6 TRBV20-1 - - TGCAGTGCTAGACGAAGCTCTGGGGCCAACGTCCGGACTTTC CSARRSSGANVRTF
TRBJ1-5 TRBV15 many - TGTGCCACCAGCAGAGATGGCAATCAGCCCCAGCATTTT CATSRDGNQPQHF
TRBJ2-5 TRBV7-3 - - TGTGCCAGCAGCGCGGGACAGACAAACACCGGGGAGACCCAGTACTTC CASSAGQTNTGETQYF
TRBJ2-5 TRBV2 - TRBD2 TGTGCCAGCAGCGGTGGATGGACTAGCGGGAGGGCCGAGACCCAGTACTTC CASSGGWTSGRAETQYF
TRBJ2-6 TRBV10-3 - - TGTGCCATCAGTGCCCAGGGACTCTCTGGGGCCAACGCCCTGACTTTC CAISAQGLSGANALTF
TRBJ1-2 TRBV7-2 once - TGTGCCAGCACCCACCGGCGAGACAGTCCCCTAGGCTACACCTTC CASTHRRDSPLGYTF
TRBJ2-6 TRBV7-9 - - TGTGCCAGCAGCCTATTAGGCCGGACTTTC CASSLLGRTF
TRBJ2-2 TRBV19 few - TGTGCCAGTAGTCCAACGTTGATCGGGGAGCTGTTTTTT CASSPTLIGELFF
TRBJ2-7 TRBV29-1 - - TGCAGCAGGCAGGGGGGCCAGTCCTACGAGCAGTACTTC CSRQGGQSYEQYF
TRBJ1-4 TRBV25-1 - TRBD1 TGTGCCAGCAGTTGGAGCCGGGACAGGGGGCAGCTTGGTGATGAAAAACTGTTTTTT CASSWSRDRGQLGDEKLFF
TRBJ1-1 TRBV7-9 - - TGTGCCAGCAGCTTAGGAAATCGTGGGGGGCACACTGAAGCTTTCTTT CASSLGNRGGHTEAFF
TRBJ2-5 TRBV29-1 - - TGCAGCGTTGTCCGATACAGGGAGGAGACCCAGTACTTC CSVVRYREETQYF
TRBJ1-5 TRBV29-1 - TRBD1 TGCAGCGTGGGGGACAGTATGGGCAATCAGCCCCAGCATTTT CSVGDSMGNQPQHF
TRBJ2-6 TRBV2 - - TGTGCCAGCAGCGTACTCTGGGCCAACGTCCTGACTTTC CASSVLWANVLTF
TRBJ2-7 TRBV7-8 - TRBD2 TGTGCCAGCAGCCAAGGGTCGGGTAGCGGGAGGATGGGACTGGCCGAGCAGTACTTC CASSQGSGSGRMGLAEQYF
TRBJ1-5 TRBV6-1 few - TGTGCCAGCAGTTACTCAGGTATCGCGGGAAACCAGCCCCAGCATTTT CASSYSGIAGNQPQHF
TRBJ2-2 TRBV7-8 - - TGTGCCAGCAGCTTAGGGGCGACTAGTGGGGAGCTGTTTTTT CASSLGATSGELFF
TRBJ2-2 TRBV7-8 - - TGTGCCAGCAGCTTAGATGGGGGATATGGCAACGGGGAGCTGTTTTTT CASSLDGGYGNGELFF
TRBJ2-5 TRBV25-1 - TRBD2 TGTGCCAGCAGTGCTTCCCGAGCGGGAGATGTACGGGAGACCCAGTACTTC CASSASRAGDVRETQYF
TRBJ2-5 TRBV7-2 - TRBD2 TGTGCCAGCAGCGATCGGGGGGGCCAAACACAAGAGACCCAGTACTTC CASSDRGGQTQETQYF
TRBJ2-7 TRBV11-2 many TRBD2 TGTGCCAGCAGCGTATTAGCGGGAAGCAGGCGGGAGCAGTACTTC CASSVLAGSRREQYF
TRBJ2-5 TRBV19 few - TGTGCCAGTAGTATTCGTGGGGAGACCCAGTACTTC CASSIRGETQYF
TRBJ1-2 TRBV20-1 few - TGCAGTGCTAGCGAGGCCCCCGAAGGCTATCGCTACACCTTC CSASEAPEGYRYTF
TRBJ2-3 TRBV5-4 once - TGTGCCAGCAGCTCAGCGGCCGGTAGCACAGATACGCAGTATTTT CASSSAAGSTDTQYF
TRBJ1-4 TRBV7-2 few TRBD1 TGTGCCAGCAGCTTGACTGGGACAGGGTTAAGGGAAAAACTGTTTTTT CASSLTGTGLREKLFF
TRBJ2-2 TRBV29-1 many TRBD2 TGCAGCTACCGACTAGCGGGAGGGCCGAACGGGGAGCTGTTTTTT CSYRLAGGPNGELFF
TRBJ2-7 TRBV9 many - TGTGCCAGCAGCAACGGAGGGAGTAACCACGAGCAGTACTTC CASSNGGSNHEQYF
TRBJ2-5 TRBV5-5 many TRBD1 TGTACCAGCAGCTTGGACAGGGGACAGACCCAGTACTTC CTSSLDRGQTQYF
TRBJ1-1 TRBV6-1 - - TGTGCCAGCAAGAAATCTTTGAACACTGAAGCTTTCTTT CASKKSLNTEAFF
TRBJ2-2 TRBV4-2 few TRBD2 TGTGCCAGCAGCCAAGGACTAGCGCTCACCGGGGAGCTGTTTTTT CASSQGLALTGELFF
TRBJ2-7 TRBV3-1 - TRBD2 TGTGCCAGCAGCCGAGTCGGGACTAGCGTCGAGCAGTACTTC CASSRVGTSVEQYF
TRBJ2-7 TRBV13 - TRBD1 TGTGCCAGCAGCTTCTCGACAGGGGGCTTGGACGAGCAGTACTTC CASSFSTGGLDEQYF
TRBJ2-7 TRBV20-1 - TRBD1 TGCAGTGCTTCGCCCGGGACAGGGCATAGTGAGCAGTACTTC CSASPGTGHSEQYF
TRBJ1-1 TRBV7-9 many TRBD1 TGTGCCAGCAGCCGACAGGGGTTTTCTGAAGCTTTCTTT CASSRQGFSEAFF
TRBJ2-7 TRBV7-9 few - TGTGCCAGCAGTCCCGCTGGCAGTCAGTCCTACGAGCAGTACTTC CASSPAGSQSYEQYF
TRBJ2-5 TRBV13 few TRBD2 TGTGCCTGCCGACTAGCGGGGGGAGAGACCCAGTACTTC CACRLAGGETQYF
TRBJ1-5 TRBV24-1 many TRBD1 TGTGCCACCAGTGAGGGCAGGGGGAGCAATCAGCCCCAGCATTTT CATSEGRGSNQPQHF
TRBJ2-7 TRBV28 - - TGTGCCAGCAGTTTAATCCTGAGCTCCTACGAGCAGTACTTC CASSLILSSYEQYF
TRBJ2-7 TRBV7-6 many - TGTGCCAGCAGCACAACTCGTCACGAGCAGTACTTC CASSTTRHEQYF
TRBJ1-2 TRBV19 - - TGTGCCAGTAGTTCTACCGGGACTTGGGGTCTTGGCTACACCTTC CASSSTGTWGLGYTF
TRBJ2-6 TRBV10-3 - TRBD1 TGTGCCATCAGTGAGAGACAGGGGGCTGGGGCCAACGTCCTGACTTTC CAISERQGAGANVLTF
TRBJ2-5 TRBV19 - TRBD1 TGTGCCAGTAGATATTCCGGGACAGCAGAAGAGACCCAGTACTTC CASRYSGTAEETQYF
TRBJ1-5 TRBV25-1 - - TGTGCCAGCAGTGCTAGAGGACAGCTATGGGGTAGCAATCAGCCCCAGCATTTT CASSARGQLWGSNQPQHF
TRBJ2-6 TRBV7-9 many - TGTGCCAGCAGCTTAGGGACGTCGAGCTCTGGGGCCAACGTCCTGACTTTC CASSLGTSSSGANVLTF
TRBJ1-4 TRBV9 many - TGTGCCAGCAGCGTAACGGGGGTGACTAATGAAAAACTGTTTTTT CASSVTGVTNEKLFF
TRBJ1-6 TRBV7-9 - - TGTGCCAGCAGCTTAGATGGGCCAGCTTCACCCCTCCACTTT CASSLDGPASPLHF